This TCR beta chain stems from a study of T cells after yellow fever vaccination. Template-switching 5'RACE yielded the TCR cDNA; a universal primer site and UMIs were added in the process. TCRdb reprocessed the 5' RACE reads via MiXCR and lists one record per CDR3 protein. In the table there are roughly 250,000 distinct CDR3 sequences, 13% of which are singletons. Study-wide points: Contamination of FACS-sorted repertoires by abundant clonotypes from the bulk population could occur.

As for this clonotype: Its cognate antigen is unknown.

This CDR3 spans 18 amino acids. Germline-derived CDR1 and CDR2 are LGHNA and YSLEER. V gave up 6 bases and J gave up 1 base; unmatched junction bases: 15. The chain joins TRBV4-3 to TRBJ2-5; TRBD1 aligns across 9 bases. This clonotype was obtained from a man in his thirties or forties who received the YFV17D yellow fever vaccine. This sample comprised CD4+ T cells sorted from PBMCs, obtained 45 days after the yellow fever booster vaccination. The chain's CDR3 is CASRTTGGKGCFQETQYF. In DNA, the CDR3 is TGCGCCAGCAGAACGACAGGGGGGAAGGGGTGCTTCCAAGAGACCCAGTACTTC.